Listed below are T cell receptor beta chains from one sample, sequenced in a study of T cell responses to AZD1222 COVID-19 vaccine. The protocol was immunoSEQ multiplex PCR, while the TCRdb copy is restricted to in-frame clones and leaves out a portion. The sample has about 35,000 clones, 75% to 90% seen once. The sequences come from peripheral blood, collected on day 0 of AZD1222 vaccination. The receptors stem from an adult in good health. CDR3s include the opening cysteine and the closing phenylalanine or tryptophan. The order of the fields is J gene, clone size, CDR3 length, V gene, D gene, CDR3 DNA, CDR3 protein. A D gene is named only where the DNA matches it firmly. Expanded clones are given a class, and other clones once, few, many or no size at all.

>TRBJ1-2|-|14|TRBV6-5|TRBD1
TGTGCCAGCAGCCGGGGACAGGGGAACTATGGCTACACCTTC
CASSRGQGNYGYTF
>TRBJ2-1|-|16|TRBV7-8|TRBD2
TGTGCCAGCAGCAAGGCGGGGGTGAGCTCCTACAATGAGCAGTTCTTC
CASSKAGVSSYNEQFF
>TRBJ2-7|-|16|TRBV6-1|-
TGTGCCAGCAGTGAGAGGGACGGCGCGTCTAGCTACGAGCAGTACTTC
CASSERDGASSYEQYF
>TRBJ1-4|-|13|TRBV12-3/TRBV12-4|-
TGTGCCAGCAGTCCCTCGAGGGGGGAAAAACTGTTTTTT
CASSPSRGEKLFF
>TRBJ1-1|-|12|TRBV12-3/TRBV12-4|-
TGTGCCAGCAGACCAGGGAGCACTGAAGCTTTCTTT
CASRPGSTEAFF
>TRBJ1-1|-|14|TRBV28|TRBD1
TGTGCCAGCACTCTATCAGGGGGAGGGACTGAAGCTTTCTTT
CASTLSGGGTEAFF
>TRBJ1-5|-|15|TRBV10-3|-
TGTGCCATCAGTGAAGGTGGAGAGGGCAATCAGCCCCAGCATTTT
CAISEGGEGNQPQHF
>TRBJ1-2|once|14|TRBV10-3|TRBD1
TGTGCCATCAGTGACGGGGGGGACAGGGACGGCTACACCTTC
CAISDGGDRDGYTF
>TRBJ1-1|once|14|TRBV18|TRBD1
TGTGCCAGCTCAGGTGGGACAGTGAACACTGAAGCTTTCTTT
CASSGGTVNTEAFF
>TRBJ1-5|-|14|TRBV18|-
TGTGCCAGCTCACCCGGACAGTACAATCAGCCCCAGCATTTT
CASSPGQYNQPQHF
>TRBJ2-7|-|13|TRBV12-3/TRBV12-4|-
TGTGCCAGCAGTTTCGGGGATGACTACGAGCAGTACTTC
CASSFGDDYEQYF
>TRBJ1-4|-|15|TRBV28|TRBD1
TGTGCCAGCGCGACAGGGGCCTCCCAAAATGAAAAACTGTTTTTT
CASATGASQNEKLFF
>TRBJ1-3|few|12|TRBV5-1|-
TGCGCCAGCAGCATCTCTGGAAACACCATATATTTT
CASSISGNTIYF
>TRBJ1-5|-|15|TRBV6-5|-
TGTGCCACCAGGACCGGGGAGTATAGCAATCAGCCCCAGCATTTT
CATRTGEYSNQPQHF
>TRBJ1-5|few|13|TRBV19|-
TGTGCCAGTAGTTATCGGCAGAATCAGCCCCAGCATTTT
CASSYRQNQPQHF
>TRBJ2-3|once|16|TRBV10-1|TRBD2
TGCGCCAGCAGTGAGTCGATCCAGCGGGGAAAAGATACGCAGTATTTT
CASSESIQRGKDTQYF
>TRBJ1-6|-|14|TRBV7-3|TRBD1
TGTGCCAGCAGCTCCGGGACAGCCAATTCACCCCTCCACTTT
CASSSGTANSPLHF
>TRBJ1-3|few|14|TRBV6-1|-
TGTGCCAGCAGTGAGGGGGTCTCTGGAAACACCATATATTTT
CASSEGVSGNTIYF